This T cell receptor beta chain was sequenced for a study of early T cells in non-severe SARS-CoV-2 infection. In germline, CDR1 is DFQATT, CDR2 SNEGSKA (reference sequence). V lost 5 bases and J 4 bases, leaving 17 bases between the germline ends. CDR3 length: 14 amino acids. This clonotype was counted at least ten times. TCRdb used MiXCR to reprocess the 5' RACE reads, holding one entry per CDR3 protein. The sample consists of under 140,000 distinct CDR3 sequences, about 12% of them appearing once. The V and J genes are TRBV20-1 and TRBJ1-1, with D maybe TRBD1 (6 bases). The source material was whole blood, sampled at baseline. The origin of this receptor is an adult who was a healthcare worker with PCR-confirmed SARS-CoV-2 infection or an uninfected control (not recorded which). The CDR3 spells CSARKGDSPTEAFF. CDR3 coding DNA: TGCAGTGCTCGAAAGGGGGATAGCCCCACTGAAGCTTTCTTT.